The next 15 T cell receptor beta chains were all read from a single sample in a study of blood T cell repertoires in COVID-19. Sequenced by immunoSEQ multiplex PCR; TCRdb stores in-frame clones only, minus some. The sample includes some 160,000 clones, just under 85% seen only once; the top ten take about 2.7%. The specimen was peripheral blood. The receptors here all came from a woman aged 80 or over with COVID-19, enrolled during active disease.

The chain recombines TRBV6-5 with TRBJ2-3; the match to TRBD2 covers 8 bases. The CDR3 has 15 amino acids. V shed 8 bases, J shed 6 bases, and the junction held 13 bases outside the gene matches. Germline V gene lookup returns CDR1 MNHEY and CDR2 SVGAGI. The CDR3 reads CASRSLSGGRDTQYF. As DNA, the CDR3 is TGTGCCAGCCGGAGCTTATCGGGAGGGCGGGATACGCAGTATTTT.

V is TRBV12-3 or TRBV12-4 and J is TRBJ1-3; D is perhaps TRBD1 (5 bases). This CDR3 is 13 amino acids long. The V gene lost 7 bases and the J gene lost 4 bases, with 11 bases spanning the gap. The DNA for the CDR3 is TGTGCCAGCAAAGGAGGGGACGGAAACACCATATATTTT. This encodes CASKGGDGNTIYF.

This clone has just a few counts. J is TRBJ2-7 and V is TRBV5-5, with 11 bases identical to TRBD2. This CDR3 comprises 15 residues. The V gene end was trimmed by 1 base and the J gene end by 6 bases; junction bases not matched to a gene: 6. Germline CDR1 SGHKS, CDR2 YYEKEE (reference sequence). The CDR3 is CASSLWTSGLSEQYF. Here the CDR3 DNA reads TGTGCCAGCAGCTTGTGGACTAGCGGGTTAAGCGAGCAGTACTTC.

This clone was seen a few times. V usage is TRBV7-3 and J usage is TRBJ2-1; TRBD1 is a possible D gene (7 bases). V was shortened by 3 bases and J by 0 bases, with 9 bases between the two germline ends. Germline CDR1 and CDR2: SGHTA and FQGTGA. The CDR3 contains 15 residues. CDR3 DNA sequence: TGTGCCAGCAGCTTTCAGGGGGGCTCCTACAATGAGCAGTTCTTC. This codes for CASSFQGGSYNEQFF.

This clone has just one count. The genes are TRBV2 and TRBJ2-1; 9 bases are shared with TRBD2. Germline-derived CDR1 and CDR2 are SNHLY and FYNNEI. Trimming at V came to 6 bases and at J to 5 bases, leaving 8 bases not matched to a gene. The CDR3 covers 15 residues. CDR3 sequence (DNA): TGTGCCAGCAGCGCTCTAGCGGGGATCCACAATGAGCAGTTCTTC. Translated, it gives CASSALAGIHNEQFF.

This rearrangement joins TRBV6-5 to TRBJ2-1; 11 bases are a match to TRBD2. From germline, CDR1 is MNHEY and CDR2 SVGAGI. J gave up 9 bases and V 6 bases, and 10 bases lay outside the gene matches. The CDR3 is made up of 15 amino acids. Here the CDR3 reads CASSHHSGRAVEQFF. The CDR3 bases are TGTGCCAGCAGCCATCATAGCGGGAGGGCCGTTGAGCAGTTCTTC.

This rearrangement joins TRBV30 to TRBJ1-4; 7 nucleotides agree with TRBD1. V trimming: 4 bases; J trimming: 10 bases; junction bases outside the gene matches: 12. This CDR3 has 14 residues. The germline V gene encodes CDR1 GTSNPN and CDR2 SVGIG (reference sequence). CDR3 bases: TGTGCCTGGAACGAGGGGACAGTCAACGGAAAACTGTTTTTT. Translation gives CAWNEGTVNGKLFF.

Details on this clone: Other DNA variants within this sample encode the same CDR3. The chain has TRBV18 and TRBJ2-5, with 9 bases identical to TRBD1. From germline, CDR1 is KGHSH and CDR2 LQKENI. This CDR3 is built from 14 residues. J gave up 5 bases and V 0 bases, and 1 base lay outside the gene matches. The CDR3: CASSPPTGGETQYF. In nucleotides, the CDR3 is TGTGCCAGCTCACCACCGACAGGGGGTGAGACCCAGTACTTC.

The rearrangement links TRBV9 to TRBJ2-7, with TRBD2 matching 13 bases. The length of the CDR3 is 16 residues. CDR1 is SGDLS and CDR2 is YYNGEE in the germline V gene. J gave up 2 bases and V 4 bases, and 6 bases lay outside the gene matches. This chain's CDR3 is CASSPGLAGVTYEQYF. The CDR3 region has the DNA TGTGCCAGCAGCCCCGGACTAGCGGGGGTGACCTACGAGCAGTACTTC.

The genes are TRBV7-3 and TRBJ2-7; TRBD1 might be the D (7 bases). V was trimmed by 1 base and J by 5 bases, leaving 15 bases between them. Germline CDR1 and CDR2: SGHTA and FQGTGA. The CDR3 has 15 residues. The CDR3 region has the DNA TGTGCCAGCAGCTTAAGAGCAGGGGGGTTACACGAGCAGTACTTC. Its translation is CASSLRAGGLHEQYF.

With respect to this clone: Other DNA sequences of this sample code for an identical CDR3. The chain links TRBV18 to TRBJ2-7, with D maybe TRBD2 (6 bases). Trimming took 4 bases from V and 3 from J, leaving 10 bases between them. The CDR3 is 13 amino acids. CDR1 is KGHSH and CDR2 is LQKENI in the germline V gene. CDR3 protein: CASSHTGGYEQYF. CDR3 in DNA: TGTGCCAGCTCACATACCGGGGGCTACGAGCAGTACTTC.

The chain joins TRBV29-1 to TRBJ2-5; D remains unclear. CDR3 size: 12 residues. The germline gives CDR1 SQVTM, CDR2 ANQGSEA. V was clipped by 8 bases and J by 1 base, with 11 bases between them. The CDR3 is CSSAGAQETQYF. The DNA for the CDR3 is TGCAGCTCTGCAGGCGCCCAAGAGACCCAGTACTTC.

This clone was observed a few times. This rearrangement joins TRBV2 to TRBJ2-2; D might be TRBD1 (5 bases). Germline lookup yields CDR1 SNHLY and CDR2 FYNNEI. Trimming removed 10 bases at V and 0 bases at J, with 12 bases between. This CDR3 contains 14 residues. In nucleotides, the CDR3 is TGTGCCACCCAGGGAAAGTCGAACACCGGGGAGCTGTTTTTT. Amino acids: CATQGKSNTGELFF.

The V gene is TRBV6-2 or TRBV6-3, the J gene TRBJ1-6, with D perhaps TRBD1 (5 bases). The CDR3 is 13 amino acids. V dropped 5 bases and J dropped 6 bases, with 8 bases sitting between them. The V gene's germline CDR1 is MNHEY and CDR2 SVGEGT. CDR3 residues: CASSTQGNSPLHF. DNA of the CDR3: TGTGCCAGCAGTACGCAGGGTAATTCACCCCTCCACTTT.

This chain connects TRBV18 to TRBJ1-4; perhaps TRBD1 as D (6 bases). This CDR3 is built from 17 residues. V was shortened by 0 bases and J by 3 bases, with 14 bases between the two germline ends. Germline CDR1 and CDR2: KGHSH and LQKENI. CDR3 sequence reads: CASSPPFRGTSNEKLFF. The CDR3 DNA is TGTGCCAGCTCACCACCGTTCAGGGGTACTTCTAATGAAAAACTGTTTTTT. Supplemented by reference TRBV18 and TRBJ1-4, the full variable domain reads NAGVMQNPRHLVRRRGQEARLRCSPMKGHSHVYWYRQLPEEGLKFMVYLQKENIIDESGMPKERFSAEFPKEGPSILRIQQVVRGDSAAYFCASSPPFRGTSNEKLFFGSGTQLSVL.